This record looks at one TCR beta chain sequence and its context. This entry comes from a study of T cell changes during pregnancy in multiple sclerosis. This CDR3 contains 14 residues. Germline-derived CDR1 and CDR2 are MNHNS and SASEGT. Trimming removed 10 bases at V and 5 bases at J, with 18 bases between. TCRdb's table, derived via immunoSEQ multiplex PCR, lists solely in-frame clones and lacks some. This sample has roughly 69,000 clones; over 75% occur once, and the top ten carry under 0.3%. The receptor's source is a female donor in good health, enrolled as a control in a pregnancy study. The chain recombines TRBV6-1 with TRBJ2-1; a weak D match, TRBD2 (7 bases). Source: CD4+ T cells from peripheral blood mononuclear cells, taken in the third trimester of pregnancy. CDR3 region: CATDLGGLDNEQFF. The CDR3 DNA sequence: TGTGCCACCGACCTCGGGGGGCTTGACAATGAGCAGTTCTTC.